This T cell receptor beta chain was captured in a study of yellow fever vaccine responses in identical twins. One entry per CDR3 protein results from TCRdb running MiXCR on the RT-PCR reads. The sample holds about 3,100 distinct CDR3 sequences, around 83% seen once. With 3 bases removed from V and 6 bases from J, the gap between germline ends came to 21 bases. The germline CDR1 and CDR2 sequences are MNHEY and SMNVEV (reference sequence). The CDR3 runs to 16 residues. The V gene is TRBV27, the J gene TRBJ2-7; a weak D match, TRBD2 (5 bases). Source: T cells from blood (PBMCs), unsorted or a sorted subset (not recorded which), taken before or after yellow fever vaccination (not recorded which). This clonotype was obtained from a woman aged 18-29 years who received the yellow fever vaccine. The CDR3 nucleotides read TGTGCCAGCAGTTTCCTCTCGGATCAACCTCGGGGCGAGCAGTACTTC. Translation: CASSFLSDQPRGEQYF.